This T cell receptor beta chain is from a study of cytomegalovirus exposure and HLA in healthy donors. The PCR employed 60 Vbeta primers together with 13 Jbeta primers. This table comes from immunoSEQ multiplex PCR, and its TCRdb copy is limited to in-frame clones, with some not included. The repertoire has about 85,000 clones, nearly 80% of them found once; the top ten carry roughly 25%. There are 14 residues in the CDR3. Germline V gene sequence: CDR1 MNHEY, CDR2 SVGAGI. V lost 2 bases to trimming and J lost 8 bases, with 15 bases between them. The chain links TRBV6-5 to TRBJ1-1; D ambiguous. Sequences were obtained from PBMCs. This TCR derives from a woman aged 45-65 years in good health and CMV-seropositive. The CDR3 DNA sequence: TGTGCCAGCAGTTACGGAGGGTTTATGCCCGAAGCTTTCTTT. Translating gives CASSYGGFMPEAFF.